This record concerns one T cell receptor (beta chain) sequence. The target antigen is unknown. This record belongs to a study of tumor-infiltrating lymphocytes in primary liver carcinoma. Study as a whole: Per sample, productive TCRbeta reads numbered roughly 3.5 to 7.5 million, similar across tissue types. Study outcomes and limitations: Representation across all five tumor regions was limited to only about 8-24% of top clones.

Starting material of 500 to 600 ng total RNA yielded TCR beta cDNA via a constant-region primer. TCR beta libraries came from three nested multiplex PCR rounds using slightly modified ARM-PCR. Use of TRBV1-TRBV30 forward primers with a C-beta reverse primer characterized the first two PCR rounds, which lasted around 10 cycles each. In TCRdb, the multiplex PCR reads were re-called with MiXCR into one record per CDR3 protein. In the table there are more than 90,000 distinct CDR3 sequences, 65% to 75% of which are singletons. Germline assignment: CDR1 GTSNPN and CDR2 SVGIG (reference sequence). V was clipped by 0 bases and J by 0 bases, with 12 bases between them. This CDR3 spans 16 amino acids. Extraction of RNA together with DNA used roughly 20-32 mg of unsorted bulk tissue. Subjects presented with primary liver carcinoma managed by surgical resection.

Sequencing was done on a sample of liver tumor tissue from sampling region 2. The subset denotes: tumor region T2, inferior pole. This TCR derives from a woman aged 60-70 years with primary liver carcinoma and hepatitis B virus infection. The chain combines TRBV30 with TRBJ1-5; D uncertain. CDR3 sequence: CAWSVLIGGSNQPQHF. CDR3 bases: TGTGCCTGGAGTGTACTTATAGGAGGTAGCAATCAGCCCCAGCATTTT.